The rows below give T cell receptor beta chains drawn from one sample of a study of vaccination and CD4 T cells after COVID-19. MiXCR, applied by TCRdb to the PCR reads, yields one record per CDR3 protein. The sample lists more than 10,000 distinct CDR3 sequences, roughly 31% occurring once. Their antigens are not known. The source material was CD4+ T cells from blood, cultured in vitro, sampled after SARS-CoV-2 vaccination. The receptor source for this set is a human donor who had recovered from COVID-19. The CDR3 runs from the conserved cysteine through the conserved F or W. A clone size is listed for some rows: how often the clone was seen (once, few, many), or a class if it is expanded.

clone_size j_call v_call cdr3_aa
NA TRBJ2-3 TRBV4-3 CASRRTGLDADTQYF
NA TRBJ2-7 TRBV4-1 CASSPPRASGDYEQYF
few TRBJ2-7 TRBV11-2 CASLGQPLGEQYF
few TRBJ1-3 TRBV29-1 CSVEDRRGGNTIYF
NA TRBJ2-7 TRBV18 CASSTTGSSGEQYF
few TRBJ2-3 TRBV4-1 CASSQPGLAGGGTDTQYF
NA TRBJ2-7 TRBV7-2 CASSLASAVRAYEQYF
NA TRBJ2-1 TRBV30 CAWSPGGKDNEQFF
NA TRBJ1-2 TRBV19 CASSRKGDYGYTF
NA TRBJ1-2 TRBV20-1 CSARPSRGTLEGYTF
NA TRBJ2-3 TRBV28 CASSSTIAVNTQYF
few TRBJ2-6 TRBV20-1 CSAASGTSGANVLTF
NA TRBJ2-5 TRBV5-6 CASSLDGRGTQYF
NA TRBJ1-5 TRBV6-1 CASSLTGNSNQPQHF
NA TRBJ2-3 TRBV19 CASRPSGSPPDTQYF
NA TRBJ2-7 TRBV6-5 CASSYGQMYEQYF
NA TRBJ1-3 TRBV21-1 CASSKEVVAASGNTIYF
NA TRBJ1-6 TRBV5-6 CASSFRWDSPLHF
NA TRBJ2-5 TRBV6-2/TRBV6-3 CASKRDYQETQYF
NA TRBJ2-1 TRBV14 CTSSQGLAGLNEQFF
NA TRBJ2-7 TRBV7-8 CASSTRVQSSYEQYF
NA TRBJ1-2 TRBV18 CASSWASPNYGYTF
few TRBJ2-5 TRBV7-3 CASSETSGSPRETQYF
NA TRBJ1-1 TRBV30 CASNPGTVNTEAFF
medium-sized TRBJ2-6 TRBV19 CASKGQGVLGANVLTF
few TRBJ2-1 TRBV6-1 CASGFRLAGERGDNEQFF
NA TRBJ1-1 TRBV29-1 CSGASRVGNTEAFF
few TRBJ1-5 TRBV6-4 CASSRPYSNQPQHF
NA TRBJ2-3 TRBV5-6 CASSSTGGGGSTDTQYF
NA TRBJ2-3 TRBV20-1 CSALGTSGPSDTQYF
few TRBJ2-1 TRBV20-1 CSAIRVSYNEQFF
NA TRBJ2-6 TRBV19 CASSIWGQGASRANVLTF
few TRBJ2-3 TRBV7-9 CASSFGSGDTQYF
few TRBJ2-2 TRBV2 CASTRARGPGELFF
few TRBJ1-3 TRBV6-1 CASRNRDTYSSGNTIYF
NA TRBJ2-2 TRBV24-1 CATSEPDRATGELFF
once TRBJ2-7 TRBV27 CAREKRITGGPSYEQYF
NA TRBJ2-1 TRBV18 CASSRTGGRASSQFF
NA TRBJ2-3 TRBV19 CASSIVRRDTQYF
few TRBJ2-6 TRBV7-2 CASSSNTGAGANVLTF
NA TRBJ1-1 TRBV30 CAWSEGTHTEAFF
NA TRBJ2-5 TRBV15 CATSRRGRETQYF
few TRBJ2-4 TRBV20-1 CSAREVGGPKNIQYF
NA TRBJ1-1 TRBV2 CASSEARGHTEAFF
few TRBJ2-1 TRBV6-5 CASSYSGSGVYEQFF
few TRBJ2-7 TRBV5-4 CASSEDYYEQYF
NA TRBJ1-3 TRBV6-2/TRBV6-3 CASSSPFPSPGQSGNTIYF
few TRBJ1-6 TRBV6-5 CASSYSFGLSPLHF
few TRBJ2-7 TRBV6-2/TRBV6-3 CASKGSGTPYEQYF
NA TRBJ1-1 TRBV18 CASSAEGSTEAFF
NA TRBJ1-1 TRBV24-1 CATSVKENTEAFF
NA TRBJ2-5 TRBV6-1 CASKVGAMEETQYF
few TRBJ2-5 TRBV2 CASTRDQNPGKETQYF
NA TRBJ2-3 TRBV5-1 CASTLQGSASTDTQYF